The following is a T cell receptor (beta chain) sequence with its context. Its antigen remains unknown. This sample is part of a study of post-analysis software for immune sequencing data. cDNA libraries for TCR beta contained unique molecular identifiers. Each CDR3 protein gets one entry after TCRdb re-called the PCR reads with MiXCR. The sample holds about 770,000 distinct CDR3 sequences; around 46% are singletons and the top ten take 4.9%. Deletions cut 3 bases from V and 2 bases from J, with 19 bases between. CDR3 length: 17 amino acids. Germline CDR1 and CDR2: KGHSH and LQKENI. Study-wide findings and caveats: Relative to controls, patients had several TRBV segments at higher frequency, with TRBV5-6, TRBV5-1 and TRBV20-1 among these.

The sample consisted of blood. V and J are TRBV18 and TRBJ2-5; maybe TRBD2 (6 bases). This TCR was sampled from a girl aged 10 to 17 with multiple sclerosis. The CDR3 sequence: CASSPLTSSVLQETQYF. The CDR3 region has the DNA TGTGCCAGCTCACCCCTGACTTCTAGCGTACTTCAAGAGACCCAGTACTTC.